The clone carrying this T cell receptor beta chain came up many times. The junction and the germline gene differ at one end; a read error may be behind it. The sample is drawn from a study of CD8 T cells in ankylosing spondylitis. CDR1 SSHAT and CDR2 FNYEAQ come from the germline V gene (reference sequence). This CDR3 has 13 amino acids. TCRdb reanalysed the 5' RACE reads using MiXCR and keeps one entry per CDR3 protein. The table includes 200,000 to 300,000 distinct CDR3 sequences, around 9.1% detected once. V gene TRBV7-7 combines with J gene TRBJ2-1, with D hard to call. The sequenced sample was blood, either unsorted or a sorted T cell fraction (not recorded which). The receptor comes from a male donor with ankylosing spondylitis or in good health (not recorded which). The CDR3 coding sequence is TGTGCTAGCAGCTTAGACAATAACAATGAGCAGTTCTTC. Amino acid sequence: CASSLDNNNEQFF.